These T cell receptor beta chains were read from a single sample in a study of blood T cell repertoires in COVID-19. Some clones are missing from TCRdb's copy, which holds only in-frame ones; the method was immunoSEQ multiplex PCR. The repertoire includes about 150,000 clones, around 80% of them detected once, and around a tenth sits in the top ten. Sequencing was done on a sample of peripheral blood. The receptors were sampled from a woman aged 45-65 years with acute or convalescent COVID-19. CDR3s include the opening cysteine and the closing phenylalanine or tryptophan. The D gene is left open where the match is weak. Size values are once, few and many counts, or a class for expanded clones, and some rows have none.

TRBJ1-5 TRBV2 TRBD1 . CASSGTGNQPQHF TGTGCCAGCAGTGGGACAGGTAATCAGCCCCAGCATTTT
TRBJ1-5 TRBV6-5 . few CASRIAYNQPQHF TGTGCCAGCAGGATAGCCTATAATCAGCCCCAGCATTTT
TRBJ2-1 TRBV5-1 TRBD2 . CASSLRLAGRNEQFF TGCGCCAGCAGCTTGCGGCTAGCGGGTAGGAATGAGCAGTTCTTC
TRBJ1-2 TRBV5-1 TRBD1 few CASSLDPGTGTKGYTF TGCGCCAGCAGCTTGGATCCCGGGACAGGGACGAAAGGCTACACCTTC
TRBJ2-1 TRBV6-4 TRBD2 once CASSKGTINEQFF TGTGCCAGCAGTAAAGGGACTATAAATGAGCAGTTCTTC
TRBJ2-7 TRBV3-1/TRBV3-2 TRBD2 . CASSQDGLAGGPSSYEQYF TGTGCCAGCAGCCAAGATGGTCTAGCGGGAGGACCCAGCTCCTACGAGCAGTACTTC
TRBJ1-5 TRBV11-2 TRBD1 many CASSWDRSLNQPQHF TGTGCCAGCAGCTGGGACAGGTCCCTCAATCAGCCCCAGCATTTT
TRBJ2-7 TRBV4-2 TRBD2 few CASSHDGLRTSFIEQYF TGTGCCAGCAGCCACGATGGACTGAGGACTAGTTTTATCGAGCAGTACTTC
TRBJ1-1 TRBV10-3 . . CAISVAGLMNTEAFF TGTGCCATCAGTGTGGCAGGCCTCATGAACACTGAAGCTTTCTTT
TRBJ2-7 TRBV4-2 TRBD2 once CASSQAGAGGPDEQYF TGTGCCAGCAGCCAAGCGGGAGCGGGAGGGCCGGACGAGCAGTACTTC
TRBJ1-2 TRBV4-1 . . CASSQDGSRANYGYTF TGCGCCAGCAGCCAAGATGGGAGTAGAGCTAACTATGGCTACACCTTC
TRBJ1-5 TRBV4-1 TRBD1 . CASSQKLPGQGIDYSNQPQHF TGCGCCAGCAGCCAAAAATTACCGGGACAGGGAATCGATTATAGCAATCAGCCCCAGCATTTT
TRBJ1-5 TRBV5-1 TRBD1 . CASSLGTGGQPQHF TGCGCCAGCAGCTTGGGGACAGGGGGTCAGCCCCAGCATTTT
TRBJ1-5 TRBV4-3 . . CASSQDHGSSNQPQHF TGCGCCAGCAGCCAAGATCATGGTTCAAGCAATCAACCCCAGCATTTT
TRBJ2-1 TRBV2 . . CASRETRDGEQFF TGTGCCAGCAGGGAAACTAGGGATGGTGAGCAGTTCTTC
TRBJ2-1 TRBV7-3 . . CASSLIGAGNEQFF TGTGCCAGCAGCTTAATTGGAGCGGGCAATGAGCAGTTCTTC
TRBJ2-1 TRBV14 . . CASSQQGGGYNEQFF TGTGCCAGCAGCCAACAAGGGGGAGGGTACAATGAGCAGTTCTTC
TRBJ2-3 TRBV6-4 . . CASSDTGISTDTQYF TGTGCCAGCAGTGATACGGGGATTAGCACAGATACGCAGTATTTT
TRBJ1-2 TRBV12-3/TRBV12-4 . . CASSFGQPSGYTF TGTGCCAGCAGTTTCGGACAGCCCAGCGGCTACACCTTC
TRBJ1-2 TRBV18 TRBD1 . CASSQTQTGVDGYTF TGTGCCAGCTCGCAAACTCAAACAGGGGTCGACGGCTACACCTTC
TRBJ2-4 TRBV7-9 TRBD1 . CASSGGQGSKNIQYF TGTGCCAGCAGCGGGGGACAGGGATCCAAAAACATTCAGTACTTC
TRBJ1-6 TRBV11-2 . . CASSLIGHGYNSPLHF TGTGCCAGCAGCTTAATCGGACATGGCTATAATTCACCCCTCCACTTT
TRBJ2-7 TRBV3-1/TRBV3-2 TRBD1 . CASSQEGDRGGEQYF TGTGCCAGCAGCCAAGAAGGGGACAGGGGTGGGGAGCAGTACTTC
TRBJ2-3 TRBV29-1 TRBD1 . CSVERQGAGADTQYF TGCAGCGTTGAACGGCAGGGGGCAGGGGCAGATACGCAGTATTTT
TRBJ2-7 TRBV10-3 TRBD2 . CAISESTSAGPSSYEQYF TGTGCCATCAGTGAGTCGACTAGCGCGGGTCCTAGCTCCTACGAGCAGTACTTC
TRBJ1-1 TRBV29-1 . . CSVKFDILNTEAFF TGCAGCGTTAAATTCGACATACTGAACACTGAAGCTTTCTTT
TRBJ1-2 TRBV5-5 . . CASRIGGYYGYTF TGTGCCAGCAGAATAGGAGGATACTATGGCTACACCTTC
TRBJ2-5 TRBV6-2/TRBV6-3 . . CASSYLSETQYF TGTGCCAGCAGTTACCTTTCAGAGACCCAGTACTTC
TRBJ1-3 TRBV29-1 TRBD1 . CSVVANRGASSGNTIYF TGCAGCGTCGTCGCCAACAGGGGCGCTAGCTCTGGAAACACCATATATTTT
TRBJ1-4 TRBV4-3 TRBD1 . CASSQGDRDLEKLFF TGCGCCAGCAGCCAAGGGGACAGGGACCTCGAAAAACTGTTTTTT
TRBJ2-3 TRBV7-2 TRBD2 . CASSFGPGGADTQYF TGTGCCAGCAGCTTCGGGCCCGGGGGGGCGGATACGCAGTATTTT
TRBJ2-5 TRBV7-2 TRBD1 . CASSLRGLEKTQYF TGTGCCAGCAGCTTAAGGGGGCTCGAGAAGACCCAGTACTTC
TRBJ2-1 TRBV5-1 . . CASSSTVPLDEQFF TGCGCCAGCAGCAGTACAGTGCCCCTCGATGAGCAGTTCTTC
TRBJ2-5 TRBV3-1/TRBV3-2 TRBD2 . CASSQASSGGQKTQYF TGTGCCAGCAGCCAAGCGTCTAGCGGGGGGCAAAAGACCCAGTACTTC
TRBJ2-4 TRBV30 . once CAWSGFGTLLAKNIQYF TGTGCCTGGAGTGGATTTGGGACTCTTTTAGCCAAAAACATTCAGTACTTC
TRBJ1-2 TRBV3-1/TRBV3-2 . . CASSQGEGGGYTF TGTGCCAGCAGCCAAGGAGAAGGGGGTGGCTACACCTTC
TRBJ1-5 TRBV7-2 . . CASSFDSSNQPQHF TGTGCCAGCAGCTTCGACAGTAGCAATCAGCCCCAGCATTTT
TRBJ2-1 TRBV9 . once CASSPREGLYNEQFF TGTGCCAGCAGCCCCCGTGAGGGACTCTACAATGAGCAGTTCTTC
TRBJ1-5 TRBV2 TRBD1 . CASSPQWDRNQPQHF TGTGCCAGCAGTCCCCAATGGGACAGAAATCAGCCCCAGCATTTT
TRBJ2-3 TRBV24-1 TRBD2 . CATSEWTSGTDTQYF TGTGCCACCAGTGAATGGACTAGCGGCACAGATACGCAGTATTTT
TRBJ1-6 TRBV28 . . CASIGGKSPLHF TGTGCCAGCATTGGGGGCAAATCACCCCTCCACTTT
TRBJ2-2 TRBV11-3 . . CASSLDPLPSPDTGELFF TGTGCCAGCAGCTTAGACCCCTTACCTAGTCCCGACACCGGGGAGCTGTTTTTT
TRBJ2-7 TRBV7-2 . . CASSLGRSSYEQYF TGTGCCAGCAGCTTAGGCAGAAGCTCCTACGAGCAGTACTTC
TRBJ2-7 TRBV15 TRBD2 . CATSRSLAGSSYEQYF TGTGCCACCAGCCGTTCACTAGCGGGCAGCTCCTACGAGCAGTACTTC
TRBJ2-2 TRBV10-3 TRBD2 . CAISPTSEMNTGELFF TGTGCCATCAGCCCAACTAGCGAGATGAACACCGGGGAGCTGTTTTTT
TRBJ2-1 TRBV14 . . CASSWGLSYIYNEQFF TGTGCCAGCAGCTGGGGACTTTCCTATATCTACAATGAGCAGTTCTTC
TRBJ1-2 TRBV9 . . CASTKTATVNNYGYTF TGTGCCAGCACCAAGACCGCGACAGTTAACAACTATGGCTACACCTTC
TRBJ2-3 TRBV5-1 TRBD2 . CASSSGLAASGDTQYF TGCGCCAGCAGCTCGGGACTAGCGGCTTCCGGGGATACGCAGTATTTT
TRBJ2-2 TRBV27 TRBD1 . CASSFWDRVDTGELFF TGTGCCAGCAGTTTCTGGGACAGGGTTGACACCGGGGAGCTGTTTTTT
TRBJ2-7 TRBV30 TRBD2 . CAWTRLLAGAEQYF TGTGCCTGGACTCGTTTACTAGCGGGAGCGGAGCAGTACTTC
TRBJ2-7 TRBV12-3/TRBV12-4 . . CASRPQGDEQYF TGTGCCAGCAGACCTCAGGGCGACGAGCAGTACTTC